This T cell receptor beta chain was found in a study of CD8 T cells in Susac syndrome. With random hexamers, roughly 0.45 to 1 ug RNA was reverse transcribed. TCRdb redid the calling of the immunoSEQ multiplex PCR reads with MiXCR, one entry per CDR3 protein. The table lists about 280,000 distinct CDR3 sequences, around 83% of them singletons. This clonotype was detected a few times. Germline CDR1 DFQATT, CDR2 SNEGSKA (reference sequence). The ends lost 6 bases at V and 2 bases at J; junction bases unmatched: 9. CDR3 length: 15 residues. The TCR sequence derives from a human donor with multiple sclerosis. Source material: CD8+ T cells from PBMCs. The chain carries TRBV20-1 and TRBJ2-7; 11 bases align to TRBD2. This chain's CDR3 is CSAKYPGLAAYEQYF. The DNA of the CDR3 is TGCAGTGCCAAATATCCGGGACTAGCGGCCTACGAGCAGTACTTC.